This is a list of T cell receptor beta chains from one sample in a study of long-term antiretroviral therapy in people with HIV. Sequencing was performed with immunoSEQ multiplex PCR; in TCRdb, only in-frame clones are kept and a portion is missing. The sample has tens of thousands of clones, 75% to 90% seen once. The sequences come from unsorted PBMCs, collected about 5 years before starting antiretroviral therapy. Every receptor here comes from a man between 45 and 60 years old with HIV. Each CDR3 is given with its conserved first and last residue. A D gene is named only where the DNA matches it firmly. Only some rows state a clone size, as once, few, many or a class for expanded clones.

d_gene: TRBD1; j_gene: TRBJ1-2; abundance: -; v_gene: TRBV2; CDR3aa: CASSVDRATIGNTF; CDR3nt: TGTGCCAGCAGTGTTGACAGGGCGACTATCGGAAACACCTTC
d_gene: TRBD1; j_gene: TRBJ1-4; abundance: -; v_gene: TRBV27; CDR3aa: CASSLRWRGREKLFF; CDR3nt: TGTGCCAGCAGTTTAAGATGGAGGGGGCGGGAAAAACTGTTTTTT
d_gene: -; j_gene: TRBJ1-3; abundance: -; v_gene: TRBV2; CDR3aa: CASGKTGTGNTIYF; CDR3nt: TGTGCCAGCGGAAAAACAGGGACTGGAAACACCATATATTTT
d_gene: -; j_gene: TRBJ2-7; abundance: few; v_gene: TRBV7-2; CDR3aa: CASSFASSYEQYF; CDR3nt: TGTGCCAGCAGCTTCGCCAGCTCCTACGAGCAGTACTTC
d_gene: -; j_gene: TRBJ2-3; abundance: -; v_gene: TRBV11-3; CDR3aa: CASSASASTDTQYF; CDR3nt: TGTGCCAGCAGTGCGTCGGCTAGCACAGATACGCAGTATTTT
d_gene: TRBD1; j_gene: TRBJ2-7; abundance: -; v_gene: TRBV27; CDR3aa: CASSYTGGGYEQYF; CDR3nt: TGTGCCAGCAGTTATACAGGGGGCGGCTACGAGCAGTACTTC
d_gene: -; j_gene: TRBJ2-3; abundance: medium-sized; v_gene: TRBV18; CDR3aa: CASSPLTGRETVDTQYF; CDR3nt: TGTGCCAGCTCACCACTCACGGGTAGGGAAACGGTGGATACGCAGTATTTT
d_gene: -; j_gene: TRBJ2-5; abundance: -; v_gene: TRBV5-6; CDR3aa: CASSRGETQYF; CDR3nt: TGTGCCAGCAGTCGAGGAGAGACCCAGTACTTC
d_gene: TRBD2; j_gene: TRBJ2-1; abundance: -; v_gene: TRBV6-1; CDR3aa: CASSEYPSGASYNEQFF; CDR3nt: TGTGCCAGCAGTGAGTACCCTAGCGGGGCCTCCTACAATGAGCAGTTCTTC
d_gene: TRBD1; j_gene: TRBJ2-4; abundance: once; v_gene: TRBV4-3; CDR3aa: CASSPGQGRWNIQYF; CDR3nt: TGCGCCAGCAGCCCGGGACAGGGTCGCTGGAACATTCAGTACTTC
d_gene: TRBD2; j_gene: TRBJ2-7; abundance: -; v_gene: TRBV5-1; CDR3aa: CASSLGLLAGGRHEQYF; CDR3nt: TGCGCCAGCAGCTTGGGTCTACTAGCGGGGGGGCGTCACGAGCAGTACTTC
d_gene: -; j_gene: TRBJ2-7; abundance: -; v_gene: TRBV20-1; CDR3aa: CSAGTYEQYF; CDR3nt: TGCAGTGCTGGCACCTACGAGCAGTACTTC
d_gene: -; j_gene: TRBJ2-3; abundance: -; v_gene: TRBV27; CDR3aa: CASSLSSTSADTQYF; CDR3nt: TGTGCCAGCAGTTTATCAAGCACCTCGGCGGATACGCAGTATTTT
d_gene: -; j_gene: TRBJ1-3; abundance: few; v_gene: TRBV28; CDR3aa: CASSSLIEAPNF; CDR3nt: TGTGCCAGCAGTTCCTTGATAGAGGCCCCGAATTTT
d_gene: -; j_gene: TRBJ2-3; abundance: -; v_gene: TRBV5-5; CDR3aa: CASNKQSTDTQYF; CDR3nt: TGTGCCAGCAACAAACAGAGCACAGATACGCAGTATTTT
d_gene: TRBD1; j_gene: TRBJ2-7; abundance: -; v_gene: TRBV28; CDR3aa: CASSPGTGSRWEQYF; CDR3nt: TGTGCCAGCAGTCCCGGGACAGGGTCCCGTTGGGAGCAGTACTTC
d_gene: -; j_gene: TRBJ1-1; abundance: -; v_gene: TRBV28; CDR3aa: CASSPPTGTYTEAFF; CDR3nt: TGTGCCAGCAGTCCCCCGACAGGAACTTACACTGAAGCTTTCTTT
d_gene: -; j_gene: TRBJ2-7; abundance: -; v_gene: TRBV7-3; CDR3aa: CASSLGGRSPEQYF; CDR3nt: TGTGCCAGCAGCTTAGGGGGGCGGTCTCCCGAGCAGTACTTC
d_gene: TRBD2; j_gene: TRBJ2-3; abundance: once; v_gene: TRBV9; CDR3aa: CASSVGLAGAGRTDTQYF; CDR3nt: TGTGCCAGCAGCGTAGGTCTAGCGGGGGCCGGGAGGACAGATACGCAGTATTTT
d_gene: TRBD2; j_gene: TRBJ2-3; abundance: -; v_gene: TRBV7-9; CDR3aa: CASSPRLAGVTDTQYF; CDR3nt: TGTGCCAGCAGCCCCAGACTAGCGGGAGTCACAGATACGCAGTATTTT
d_gene: -; j_gene: TRBJ1-5; abundance: -; v_gene: TRBV11-2; CDR3aa: CASSPSGGTNQPQHF; CDR3nt: TGTGCCAGCAGCCCCAGTGGAGGAACCAATCAGCCCCAGCATTTT
d_gene: TRBD1; j_gene: TRBJ2-7; abundance: -; v_gene: TRBV23-1; CDR3aa: CASSQNRGTYEQYF; CDR3nt: TGCGCCAGCAGTCAAAACAGGGGAACCTACGAGCAGTACTTC
d_gene: TRBD1; j_gene: TRBJ1-6; abundance: -; v_gene: TRBV27; CDR3aa: CASTILGTVANSPLHF; CDR3nt: TGTGCCAGCACTATACTCGGGACAGTAGCTAATTCACCCCTCCACTTT
d_gene: TRBD1; j_gene: TRBJ2-5; abundance: -; v_gene: TRBV7-9; CDR3aa: CASSLGVRGRLQTQYF; CDR3nt: TGTGCCAGCAGCTTAGGGGTCAGGGGGCGTCTACAGACCCAGTACTTC
d_gene: TRBD1; j_gene: TRBJ2-2; abundance: -; v_gene: TRBV6-1; CDR3aa: CASSEAGAIQGGTGELFF; CDR3nt: TGTGCCAGCAGTGAAGCCGGAGCCATACAGGGGGGAACCGGGGAGCTGTTTTTT
d_gene: TRBD1; j_gene: TRBJ1-5; abundance: -; v_gene: TRBV7-2; CDR3aa: CASSRWTGGGSNQPQHF; CDR3nt: TGTGCCAGCAGCCGATGGACAGGGGGCGGGAGCAATCAGCCCCAGCATTTT
d_gene: -; j_gene: TRBJ2-7; abundance: -; v_gene: TRBV5-4; CDR3aa: CASSFRQGSYEQYF; CDR3nt: TGTGCCAGCAGCTTCCGGCAGGGTAGCTACGAGCAGTACTTC
d_gene: TRBD1; j_gene: TRBJ1-2; abundance: -; v_gene: TRBV9; CDR3aa: CASSVRQGARGYTF; CDR3nt: TGTGCCAGCAGCGTCCGACAGGGGGCGCGGGGCTACACCTTC
d_gene: -; j_gene: TRBJ1-1; abundance: -; v_gene: TRBV6-1; CDR3aa: CASSENRETEAFF; CDR3nt: TGTGCCAGCAGTGAGAACAGGGAAACTGAAGCTTTCTTT
d_gene: TRBD1; j_gene: TRBJ2-1; abundance: -; v_gene: TRBV25-1; CDR3aa: CASSDLGQGYEQFF; CDR3nt: TGTGCCAGCAGTGATTTAGGACAGGGGTATGAGCAGTTCTTC
d_gene: TRBD2; j_gene: TRBJ2-1; abundance: -; v_gene: TRBV7-6; CDR3aa: CASSSGALGLAGVNEQFF; CDR3nt: TGTGCCAGCAGCTCCGGGGCTCTGGGGCTAGCGGGAGTCAATGAGCAGTTCTTC
d_gene: -; j_gene: TRBJ2-7; abundance: -; v_gene: TRBV5-6; CDR3aa: CASSFSAFYEQYF; CDR3nt: TGTGCCAGCAGCTTTTCGGCATTCTACGAGCAGTACTTC
d_gene: -; j_gene: TRBJ2-3; abundance: once; v_gene: TRBV19; CDR3aa: CASSIYGGVGTDTQYF; CDR3nt: TGTGCCAGTAGTATCTACGGCGGGGTTGGGACGGATACGCAGTATTTT
d_gene: -; j_gene: TRBJ1-5; abundance: -; v_gene: TRBV28; CDR3aa: CASSFNSNQPQHF; CDR3nt: TGTGCCAGCAGTTTTAATAGCAATCAGCCCCAGCATTTT
d_gene: -; j_gene: TRBJ2-5; abundance: -; v_gene: TRBV2; CDR3aa: CASCAESQETQYF; CDR3nt: TGTGCCAGCTGTGCCGAGTCCCAAGAGACCCAGTACTTC
d_gene: -; j_gene: TRBJ1-5; abundance: -; v_gene: TRBV2; CDR3aa: CASSEVRSGQPQHF; CDR3nt: TGTGCCAGCAGTGAAGTAAGATCGGGTCAGCCCCAGCATTTT
d_gene: -; j_gene: TRBJ2-3; abundance: -; v_gene: TRBV14; CDR3aa: CASSQAGSGTDTQYF; CDR3nt: TGTGCCAGCAGCCAAGCGGGCTCAGGCACAGATACGCAGTATTTT
d_gene: -; j_gene: TRBJ2-4; abundance: -; v_gene: TRBV19; CDR3aa: CASSIDGNIQYF; CDR3nt: TGTGCCAGTAGTATAGACGGGAACATTCAGTACTTC
d_gene: -; j_gene: TRBJ2-7; abundance: -; v_gene: TRBV11-2; CDR3aa: CASSPKTSADEQYF; CDR3nt: TGTGCCAGCAGCCCCAAGACCAGTGCCGACGAGCAGTACTTC
d_gene: -; j_gene: TRBJ1-2; abundance: -; v_gene: TRBV27; CDR3aa: CASSLSGTGRSNYGYTF; CDR3nt: TGTGCCAGCAGTTTATCGGGTACGGGCAGGTCTAACTATGGCTACACCTTC
d_gene: -; j_gene: TRBJ1-4; abundance: -; v_gene: TRBV7-8; CDR3aa: CASSFLGGREKLFF; CDR3nt: TGTGCCAGCAGCTTTTTGGGGGGCCGTGAAAAACTGTTTTTT
d_gene: -; j_gene: TRBJ2-7; abundance: -; v_gene: TRBV5-6; CDR3aa: CASSLDRVNEQYF; CDR3nt: TGTGCCAGCAGCTTGGACAGGGTCAACGAGCAGTACTTC
d_gene: -; j_gene: TRBJ1-5; abundance: few; v_gene: TRBV7-2; CDR3aa: CASSLVAGVGNQPQHF; CDR3nt: TGTGCCAGCAGCTTAGTGGCAGGGGTTGGCAATCAGCCCCAGCATTTT
d_gene: -; j_gene: TRBJ1-2; abundance: -; v_gene: TRBV25-1; CDR3aa: CASSDTGDNYGYTF; CDR3nt: TGTGCCAGCAGTGATACCGGGGATAACTATGGCTACACCTTC
d_gene: -; j_gene: TRBJ2-7; abundance: -; v_gene: TRBV15; CDR3aa: CATSRVVGWGGPAYEQYF; CDR3nt: TGTGCCACCAGCAGAGTTGTCGGTTGGGGGGGGCCCGCCTACGAGCAGTACTTC
d_gene: -; j_gene: TRBJ1-2; abundance: -; v_gene: TRBV20-1; CDR3aa: CSAPERGGYTF; CDR3nt: TGCAGTGCTCCCGAAAGGGGGGGCTACACCTTC
d_gene: TRBD1; j_gene: TRBJ2-3; abundance: once; v_gene: TRBV5-1; CDR3aa: CASSPGQGLTDTQYF; CDR3nt: TGCGCCAGCAGCCCGGGACAGGGGCTCACAGATACGCAGTATTTT
d_gene: -; j_gene: TRBJ2-1; abundance: -; v_gene: TRBV5-8; CDR3aa: CASSAGTGNYNEQFF; CDR3nt: TGTGCCAGCAGCGCCGGGACGGGGAACTACAATGAGCAGTTCTTC
d_gene: -; j_gene: TRBJ1-2; abundance: -; v_gene: TRBV4-3; CDR3aa: CASSQDRINYGYTF; CDR3nt: TGCGCCAGCAGCCAAGACAGAATTAACTATGGCTACACCTTC
d_gene: -; j_gene: TRBJ2-5; abundance: -; v_gene: TRBV11-2; CDR3aa: CASSSRQFQETQYF; CDR3nt: TGTGCCAGCAGCTCCCGACAGTTCCAAGAGACCCAGTACTTC
d_gene: -; j_gene: TRBJ2-1; abundance: -; v_gene: TRBV7-3; CDR3aa: CASSLVGQNEQFF; CDR3nt: TGTGCCAGCAGCTTAGTCGGACAGAATGAGCAGTTCTTC
d_gene: TRBD1; j_gene: TRBJ2-2; abundance: once; v_gene: TRBV9; CDR3aa: CASSRQGPNTGELFF; CDR3nt: TGTGCCAGCAGCCGACAGGGGCCGAACACCGGGGAGCTGTTTTTT
d_gene: -; j_gene: TRBJ2-2; abundance: few; v_gene: TRBV2; CDR3aa: CALSLRPNTGELFF; CDR3nt: TGTGCCCTCAGCCTCCGGCCGAACACCGGGGAGCTGTTTTTT
d_gene: -; j_gene: TRBJ2-1; abundance: -; v_gene: TRBV5-4; CDR3aa: CASSLAGASYNEQFF; CDR3nt: TGTGCCAGCAGCTTGGCGGGGGCCTCCTACAATGAGCAGTTCTTC
d_gene: TRBD1; j_gene: TRBJ1-2; abundance: -; v_gene: TRBV9; CDR3aa: CASSSATTGPGYTF; CDR3nt: TGTGCCAGCAGCTCGGCAACGACAGGGCCTGGCTACACCTTC
d_gene: TRBD1; j_gene: TRBJ1-2; abundance: -; v_gene: TRBV28; CDR3aa: CASSSTGTGVGYTF; CDR3nt: TGTGCCAGCAGTTCCACAGGAACAGGGGTTGGCTACACCTTC
d_gene: TRBD2; j_gene: TRBJ2-7; abundance: -; v_gene: TRBV7-9; CDR3aa: CASSLTQRGVRQSSYEQYF; CDR3nt: TGTGCCAGCAGCTTAACCCAGCGGGGGGTCCGCCAAAGCTCCTACGAGCAGTACTTC
d_gene: -; j_gene: TRBJ2-2; abundance: -; v_gene: TRBV13; CDR3aa: CASSPLAGNTGELFF; CDR3nt: TGTGCCAGCAGCCCCTTGGCGGGAAATACCGGGGAGCTGTTTTTT
d_gene: -; j_gene: TRBJ1-2; abundance: -; v_gene: TRBV6-1; CDR3aa: CASSERGQGSRGYTF; CDR3nt: TGTGCCAGCAGTGAAAGAGGGCAGGGTAGTCGGGGCTACACCTTC
d_gene: -; j_gene: TRBJ2-7; abundance: -; v_gene: TRBV2; CDR3aa: CASSLSGTLSYEQYF; CDR3nt: TGTGCCAGCAGTCTCTCCGGGACCCTTTCCTACGAGCAGTACTTC